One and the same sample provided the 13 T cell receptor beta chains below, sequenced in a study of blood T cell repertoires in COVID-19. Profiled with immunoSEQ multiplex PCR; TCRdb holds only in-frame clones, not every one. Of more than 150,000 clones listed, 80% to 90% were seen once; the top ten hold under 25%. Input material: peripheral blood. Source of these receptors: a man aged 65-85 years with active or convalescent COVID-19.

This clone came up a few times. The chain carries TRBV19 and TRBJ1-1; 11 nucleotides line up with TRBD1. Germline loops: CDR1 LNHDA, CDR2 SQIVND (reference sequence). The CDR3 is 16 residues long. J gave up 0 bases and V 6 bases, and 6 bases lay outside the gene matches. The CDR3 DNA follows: TGTGCCAGTAGCCCATGGACAGGGGGCTTGAACACTGAAGCTTTCTTT. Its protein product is CASSPWTGGLNTEAFF.

CDR3 residues: CASSMSGGGNNSPLHF. Written as DNA, the CDR3 is TGTGCCAGTAGTATGTCCGGGGGAGGGAATAATTCACCCCTCCACTTT. The chain uses TRBV19 and TRBJ1-6; possible D gene TRBD1, 5 bases. The CDR3 spans 16 residues. CDR1 LNHDA and CDR2 SQIVND come from the germline V gene (reference sequence). V lost 3 bases and J 5 bases, leaving 14 bases between the germline ends.

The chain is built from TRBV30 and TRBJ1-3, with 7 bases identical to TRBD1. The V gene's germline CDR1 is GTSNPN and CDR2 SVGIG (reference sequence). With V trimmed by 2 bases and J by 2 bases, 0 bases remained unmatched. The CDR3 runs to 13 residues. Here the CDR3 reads CAWSTGAGNTIYF. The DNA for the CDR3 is TGTGCCTGGAGTACAGGGGCTGGAAACACCATATATTTT. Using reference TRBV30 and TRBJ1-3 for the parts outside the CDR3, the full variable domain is SQTIHQWPATLVQPVGSPLSLECTVEGTSNPNLYWYRQAAGRGLQLLFYSVGIGQISSEVPQNLSASRPQDRQFILSSKKLLLSDSGFYLCAWSTGAGNTIYFGEGSWLTVV.

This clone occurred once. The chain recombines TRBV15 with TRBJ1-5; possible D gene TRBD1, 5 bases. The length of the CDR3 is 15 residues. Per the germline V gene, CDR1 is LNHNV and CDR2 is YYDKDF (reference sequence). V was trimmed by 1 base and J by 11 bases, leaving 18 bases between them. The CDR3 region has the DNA TGTGCCACCAGCAGAGTCCCCGGGGCCGGGGGAGCCCAGCATTTT. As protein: CATSRVPGAGGAQHF.

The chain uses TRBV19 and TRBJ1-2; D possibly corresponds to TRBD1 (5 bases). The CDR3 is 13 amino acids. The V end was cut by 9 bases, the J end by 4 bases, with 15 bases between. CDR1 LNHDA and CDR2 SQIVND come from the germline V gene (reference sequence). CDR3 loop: CASRLQAGYGYTF. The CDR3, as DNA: TGTGCCAGCAGGCTACAGGCTGGCTATGGCTACACCTTC.

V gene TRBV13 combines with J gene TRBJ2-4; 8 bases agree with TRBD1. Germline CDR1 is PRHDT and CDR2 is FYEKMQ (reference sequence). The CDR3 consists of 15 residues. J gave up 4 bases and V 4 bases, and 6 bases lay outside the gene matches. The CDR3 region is CASSSARTGKNIQYF. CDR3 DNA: TGTGCCAGCAGCTCCGCCCGGACAGGGAAAAACATTCAGTACTTC.

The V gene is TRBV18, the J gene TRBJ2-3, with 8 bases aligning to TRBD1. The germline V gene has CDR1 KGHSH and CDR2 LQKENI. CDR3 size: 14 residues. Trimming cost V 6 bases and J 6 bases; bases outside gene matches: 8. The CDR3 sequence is CASSPGQGWDTQYF. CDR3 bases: TGTGCCAGCTCTCCTGGACAGGGTTGGGATACGCAGTATTTT.

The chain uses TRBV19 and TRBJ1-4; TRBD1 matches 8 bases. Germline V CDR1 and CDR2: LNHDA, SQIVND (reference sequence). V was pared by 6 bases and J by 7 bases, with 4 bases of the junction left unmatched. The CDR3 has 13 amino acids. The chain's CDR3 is CASRSGGAEKLFF. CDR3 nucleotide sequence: TGTGCCAGTAGATCAGGGGGCGCTGAAAAACTGTTTTTT.

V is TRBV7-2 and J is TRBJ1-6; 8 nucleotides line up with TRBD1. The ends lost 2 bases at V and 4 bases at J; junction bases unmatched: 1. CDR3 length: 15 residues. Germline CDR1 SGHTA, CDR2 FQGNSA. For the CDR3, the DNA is TGTGCCAGCAGCTTAAGGGACAGGTATAATTCACCCCTCCACTTT. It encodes CASSLRDRYNSPLHF.

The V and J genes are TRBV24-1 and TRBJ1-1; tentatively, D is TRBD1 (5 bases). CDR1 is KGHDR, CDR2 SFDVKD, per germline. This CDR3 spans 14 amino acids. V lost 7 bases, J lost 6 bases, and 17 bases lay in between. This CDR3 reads CATRDTHQGSEAFF. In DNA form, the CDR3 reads TGTGCCACCAGGGACACCCACCAGGGTTCTGAAGCTTTCTTT.

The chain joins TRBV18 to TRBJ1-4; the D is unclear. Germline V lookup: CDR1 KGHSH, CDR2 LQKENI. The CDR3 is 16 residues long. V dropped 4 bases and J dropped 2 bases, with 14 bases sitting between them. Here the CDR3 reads CASSLELLGTNEKLFF. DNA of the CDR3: TGTGCCAGCTCACTAGAACTCTTGGGCACTAATGAAAAACTGTTTTTT.

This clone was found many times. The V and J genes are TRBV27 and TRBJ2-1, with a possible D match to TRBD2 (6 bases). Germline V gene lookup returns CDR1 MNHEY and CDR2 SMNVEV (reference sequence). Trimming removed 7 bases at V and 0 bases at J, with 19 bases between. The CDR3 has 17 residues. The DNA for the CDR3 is TGTGCCAGCAACCCCGAAGGCGGGACGAGCTCCTACAATGAGCAGTTCTTC. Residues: CASNPEGGTSSYNEQFF.

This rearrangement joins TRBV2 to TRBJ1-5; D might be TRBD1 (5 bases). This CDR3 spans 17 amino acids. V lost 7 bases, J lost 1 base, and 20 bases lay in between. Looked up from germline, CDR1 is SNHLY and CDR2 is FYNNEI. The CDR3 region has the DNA TGTGCCAGCACCAGAAGGGGAGGCTCTGGGAGCAATCAGCCCCAGCATTTT. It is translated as CASTRRGGSGSNQPQHF.